What follows are 7 T cell receptor beta chains derived from one specimen sequenced in a study of T cell responses to AZD1222 COVID-19 vaccine. The table came from immunoSEQ multiplex PCR; TCRdb's copy has only in-frame clones and leaves some out. The sample lists about 66,000 clones, approximately 85% occurring once. The input for sequencing was peripheral blood, taken on day 0 of MenACWY control vaccination. The receptor source for this set is an adult in good health.

The genes are TRBV11-2 and TRBJ1-1; D is unresolved. The CDR3 loop spans 14 amino acids. Germline CDR1 and CDR2: SGHAT and FQNNGV. The V end lost 3 bases, the J end lost 1 base, and 9 bases lay between the germline ends. The CDR3 bases are TGTGCCAGCAGCTTTGGAAGAGGGAACACTGAAGCTTTCTTT. It translates to CASSFGRGNTEAFF.

This clone came up a few times. This rearrangement joins TRBV20-1 to TRBJ2-1; perhaps TRBD1 as D (5 bases). This CDR3 has 12 residues. The germline V gene has CDR1 DFQATT and CDR2 SNEGSKA (reference sequence). V was trimmed by 3 bases and J by 7 bases, leaving 10 bases between them. This CDR3 is CSASRGWNEQFF. The CDR3 coding sequence is TGCAGTGCTAGTAGGGGCTGGAATGAGCAGTTCTTC.

This rearrangement joins TRBV20-1 to TRBJ2-1, with a weak D call TRBD1 (5 bases). The germline V gene has CDR1 DFQATT and CDR2 SNEGSKA (reference sequence). This CDR3 has 12 amino acids. Trimming removed 3 bases at V and 6 bases at J, with 9 bases between. In DNA, the CDR3 is TGCAGTGCTAGTGGAGACAGCAATGAGCAGTTCTTC. This translates into CSASGDSNEQFF.

The gene calls are TRBV10-3 and TRBJ1-3, with D perhaps TRBD1 (5 bases). CDR1 and CDR2 (germline): ENHRY, SYGVKD. The CDR3 has 15 residues. With 4 bases removed from V and 0 bases from J, the gap between germline ends came to 10 bases. The CDR3 loop is CAISGDSRSGNTIYF. CDR3 DNA sequence: TGTGCCATCAGTGGAGACAGCCGCTCTGGAAACACCATATATTTT.

J is TRBJ2-2 and V is TRBV7-6, with D hard to call. Germline V CDR1 and CDR2: SGHVS, FNYEAQ. This CDR3 is 14 amino acids long. Trimming stripped 5 bases from V and 5 bases from J, with 12 bases between. The CDR3 sequence: CASSRAKLTGELFF. In DNA, the CDR3 is TGTGCCAGCAGCCGCGCTAAGTTGACCGGGGAGCTGTTTTTT. Filled out from reference TRBV7-6 and TRBJ2-2, the complete variable domain reads GAGVSQSPRYKVTKRGQDVALRCDPISGHVSLYWYRQALGQGPEFLTYFNYEAQQDKSGLPNDRFSAERPEGSISTLTIQRTEQRDSAMYRCASSRAKLTGELFFGEGSRLTVL.

The chain recombines TRBV2 with TRBJ2-7; no clear D. CDR1 and CDR2 from the germline V gene are SNHLY and FYNNEI. CDR3 length equals 12 residues. Deletions cut 5 bases from V and 5 bases from J, with 10 bases between. CDR3 bases: TGTGCCAGCAGTCCGGGTATTCACGAGCAGTACTTC. Its translation is CASSPGIHEQYF.

The J gene is TRBJ1-1, the V gene TRBV30; no clear D. In germline, CDR1 is GTSNPN, CDR2 SVGIG (reference sequence). This CDR3 comprises 13 residues. V lost 1 base and J lost 0, with 6 bases in between. The DNA of the CDR3 is TGTGCCTGGAGTGATGGGGTGAACACTGAAGCTTTCTTT. Translated, it gives CAWSDGVNTEAFF.